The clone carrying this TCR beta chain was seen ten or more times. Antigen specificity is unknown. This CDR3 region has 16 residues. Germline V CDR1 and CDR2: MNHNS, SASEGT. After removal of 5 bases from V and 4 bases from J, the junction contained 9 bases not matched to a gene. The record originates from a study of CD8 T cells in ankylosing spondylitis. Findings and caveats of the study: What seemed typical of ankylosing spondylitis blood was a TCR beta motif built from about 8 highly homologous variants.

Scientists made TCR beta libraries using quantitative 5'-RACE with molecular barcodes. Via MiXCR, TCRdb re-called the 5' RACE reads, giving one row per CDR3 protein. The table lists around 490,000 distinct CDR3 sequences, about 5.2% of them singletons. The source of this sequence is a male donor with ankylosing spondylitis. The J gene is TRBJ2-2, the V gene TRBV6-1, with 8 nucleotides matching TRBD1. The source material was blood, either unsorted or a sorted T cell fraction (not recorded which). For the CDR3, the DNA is TGTGCCAGCAGTACCCTCGACAGGGGACGCACCGGGGAGCTGTTTTTT. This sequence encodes CASSTLDRGRTGELFF.